The 28 T cell receptor beta chains reported below all come from one sample, sequenced in a study of T cells in Graves' hyperthyroidism and ophthalmopathy. Amplification targeted TCR beta CDR3 regions from RNA transcripts. The HTBI primer set drove a first-round RT-PCR of the TCR CDR3. TCRdb processed the multiplex PCR reads anew with MiXCR; each CDR3 protein has one entry. The sample holds 400,000 to 450,000 distinct CDR3 sequences; 14% to 15% are singletons and the top ten take 13%. The sample comprised blood. The receptors come from a young man with Graves' ophthalmopathy.

CDR3 DNA sequence: TGTGCCAGCAGCGTGGCGGAGACAGCCGGGGAGCTGTTTTTT. Translating it yields CASSVAETAGELFF. The chain combines TRBV12-3 or TRBV12-4 with TRBJ2-2, with a tentative D call TRBD1 (5 bases). V shed 6 bases and J shed 6 bases, with 14 bases lying between them. This CDR3 spans 14 amino acids.

This clonotype was detected ten times or more. The rearrangement joins TRBV20-1 to TRBJ1-6, with no clear D. Trimming took off 5 bases at V and 0 bases at J, with 14 bases between the two ends. The CDR3 runs to 16 residues. CDR1 is DFQATT, CDR2 SNEGSKA, per germline (reference sequence). CDR3 nucleotide sequence: TGCAGTGCTGTAGGCCTGGGGAGCTCCTATAATTCACCCCTCCACTTT. Protein product: CSAVGLGSSYNSPLHF.

This clonotype was picked up a small number of times. The chain links TRBV29-1 to TRBJ2-7; TRBD1 is a possible D gene (5 bases). The germline V gene has CDR1 SQVTM and CDR2 ANQGSEA. This CDR3 is built from 12 residues. Trimming removed 5 bases from V and 4 bases from J, with 12 bases in between. As DNA, the CDR3 is TGCAGCGTTTACAGGACCCCTTACGAGCAGTACTTC. This sequence encodes CSVYRTPYEQYF.

This clonotype was seen ten or more times. The rearrangement links TRBV9 to TRBJ2-5; tentative D call: TRBD2 (6 bases). Per the germline V gene, CDR1 is SGDLS and CDR2 is YYNGEE. This CDR3 is built from 17 residues. V lost 5 bases and J lost 1, with 21 bases in between. The CDR3 reads CASRVPGGTAAQETQYF. DNA for the CDR3: TGTGCCAGCAGGGTACCTGGGGGGACCGCCGCCCAAGAGACCCAGTACTTC. Full variable domain (missing parts from reference TRBV9 and TRBJ2-5): DSGVTQTPKHLITATGQRVTLRCSPRSGDLSVYWYQQSLDQGLQFLIQYYNGEERAKGNILERFSAQQFPDLHSELNLSSLELGDSALYFCASRVPGGTAAQETQYFGPGTRLLVL.

This clonotype was observed at least ten times. The gene calls are TRBV20-1 and TRBJ2-3; 10 nucleotides align to TRBD2. This CDR3 is built from 19 residues. CDR1 and CDR2 from the germline V gene are DFQATT and SNEGSKA (reference sequence). V lost 0 bases, J lost 4 bases, and 16 bases stayed unmatched. Here the CDR3 DNA reads TGCAGTGCTAGAGATCTTGGTAGCGGGGGGCCCCGGAGGGCAGATACGCAGTATTTT. Its protein product is CSARDLGSGGPRRADTQYF.

This clonotype was observed many times. This chain links TRBV7-9 with TRBJ2-1, with no clear D. CDR3 length equals 13 residues. CDR1 is SEHNR, CDR2 FQNEAQ, per germline (reference sequence). Trimming cost V 3 bases and J 5 bases, with 8 bases left between them. CDR3 sequence (DNA): TGTGCCAGCAGCTTTGGGCCTAACAATGAGCAGTTCTTC. Translation: CASSFGPNNEQFF.

The table lists this clonotype with many counts. V usage is TRBV11-2 and J usage is TRBJ1-2; D remains unclear. The V and J ends lost 1 base and 4 bases respectively, with 13 bases between them. The germline CDR1 and CDR2 sequences are SGHAT and FQNNGV. CDR3 length: 15 residues. The CDR3 DNA follows: TGTGCCAGCAGCTTAGCCCGATCGGGGATCTATGGCTACACCTTC. It is translated as CASSLARSGIYGYTF. Together with reference TRBV11-2 and TRBJ1-2, the CDR3 gives the full variable domain: EAGVAQSPRYKIIEKRQSVAFWCNPISGHATLYWYQQILGQGPKLLIQFQNNGVVDDSQLPKDRFSAERLKGVDSTLKIQPAKLEDSAVYLCASSLARSGIYGYTFGSGTRLTVV.

There are a few counts of this clonotype. The CDR3 region is CASTHSGGRGYTF. The CDR3, as DNA: TGTGCCAGCACCCATTCGGGGGGGCGAGGGTACACCTTC. This chain uses TRBV6-1 with TRBJ1-2; a weak D match, TRBD1 (6 bases). Trimming removed 7 bases at V and 11 bases at J, with 20 bases between. The germline gives CDR1 MNHNS, CDR2 SASEGT. The CDR3 is made up of 13 amino acids.

This clonotype occurred many times. In DNA form, the CDR3 reads TGTGCCAGACTATCGCCGGCTACCGGGGAGCTGTTTTTT. Amino acids: CARLSPATGELFF. V is TRBV30 and J is TRBJ2-2; TRBD2 is a possible D gene (5 bases). The CDR3 totals 13 residues. Trimming removed 8 bases from V and 5 bases from J, with 15 bases in between. Germline CDR1 reads GTSNPN; CDR2 reads SVGIG (reference sequence).

In its sample, this clonotype was seen many times. A read error may produce the germline difference seen at one junction end. The V and J genes are TRBV2 and TRBJ1-2; D remains unclear. Germline values: CDR1 SNHLY, CDR2 FYNNEI. The CDR3 consists of 14 residues. CDR3 residues: CASSELSAEYGHTF. The CDR3 DNA reads as TGTGCCAGCAGTGAACTCTCGGCGGAATATGGCCACACCTTC.

The chain links TRBV5-4 to TRBJ1-2; 7 nucleotides agree with TRBD1. Losses at the gene ends were 5 bases for V and 7 bases for J; bases not matched to a gene: 11. The germline V gene encodes CDR1 SGHNT and CDR2 YYREEE (reference sequence). This CDR3 contains 14 residues. CDR3 amino acids: CASRTGTQGGGYTF. CDR3 bases: TGTGCCAGCAGGACAGGGACCCAGGGAGGTGGCTACACCTTC.

This clonotype has at least ten counts. This chain joins TRBV5-1 and TRBJ2-1; TRBD2 matches at 10 bases. The germline V gene has CDR1 SGHRS and CDR2 YFSETQ. The CDR3 sequence is 16 residues long. Unmatched junction bases numbered 9, after V lost 0 bases and J lost 9 bases. CDR3 sequence (DNA): TGCGCCAGCAGCTTGGGTCCTAGCGGGAGTGGGAGTGAGCAGTTCTTC. Its protein is CASSLGPSGSGSEQFF.

Ten or more counts support this clonotype. The rearrangement links TRBV6-6 to TRBJ1-6; D call uncertain. The germline CDR1 and CDR2 sequences are MNHNY and SVGAGI (reference sequence). The CDR3 has 15 residues. Deletions cut 2 bases from V and 2 bases from J, with 7 bases between. The CDR3 is CASSYEGAYNSPLHF. The CDR3 nucleotides are TGTGCCAGCAGTTACGAGGGCGCCTATAATTCACCCCTCCACTTT.

The chain joins TRBV11-2 to TRBJ2-1; no clear D. V was pared by 5 bases and J by 4 bases, with 12 bases between. Germline V CDR1 and CDR2: SGHAT, FQNNGV. The CDR3 is made up of 14 amino acids. In DNA form, the CDR3 reads TGTGCCAGCAGCGGGGTCTCTCGGTACAATGAGCAGTTCTTC. This encodes CASSGVSRYNEQFF.

In this sample, this clonotype turned up many times. The chain links TRBV5-1 to TRBJ1-1; unclear D gene. The length of the CDR3 is 14 residues. Germline CDR1 SGHRS, CDR2 YFSETQ. With 0 bases removed from V and 4 bases from J, the gap between germline ends came to 10 bases. For the CDR3, the DNA is TGCGCCAGCAGCTTGGGGACGGTGGGCACTGAAGCTTTCTTT. This encodes CASSLGTVGTEAFF.

This clonotype was found many times. The DNA for the CDR3 is TGTGCCAGCAGTGAACCGGGACAGGGGACCTACGAGCAGTACTTC. Translating gives CASSEPGQGTYEQYF. The chain joins TRBV6-1 to TRBJ2-7; 10 positions match TRBD1. The CDR3 covers 15 residues. Germline CDR1 MNHNS, CDR2 SASEGT. With 2 bases clipped from V and 2 bases from J, the junction kept 3 bases outside the gene matches.

The V and J genes are TRBV9 and TRBJ2-2; no definite D call. The V gene lost 4 bases and the J gene lost 2 bases, with 12 bases spanning the gap. The CDR3 runs to 15 residues. CDR1 is SGDLS, CDR2 YYNGEE, per germline. The CDR3 nucleotides are TGTGCCAGCAGCTCGGATGCGACCAACACCGGGGAGCTGTTTTTT. Protein product: CASSSDATNTGELFF. Looking up the rest from reference TRBV9 and TRBJ2-2 gives the full variable domain: DSGVTQTPKHLITATGQRVTLRCSPRSGDLSVYWYQQSLDQGLQFLIQYYNGEERAKGNILERFSAQQFPDLHSELNLSSLELGDSALYFCASSSDATNTGELFFGEGSRLTVL.

In its sample, this clonotype was seen many times. The chain uses TRBV20-1 and TRBJ2-1; TRBD2 aligns across 12 bases. Germline assignment: CDR1 DFQATT and CDR2 SNEGSKA (reference sequence). The CDR3 has 19 residues. The V and J ends lost 4 bases and 3 bases, in that order; junction bases with no gene match: 16. The chain's CDR3 is CSAMDRQETSGSRYNEQFF. DNA for the CDR3: TGCAGTGCTATGGACAGACAGGAGACTAGCGGGAGTCGCTACAATGAGCAGTTCTTC.

This chain joins TRBV6-1 and TRBJ1-1; 10 nucleotides align to TRBD1. This CDR3 is built from 13 residues. The junction had 2 bases not matched to a gene; V was cut back by 6 bases and J by 4 bases. Per the germline V gene, CDR1 is MNHNS and CDR2 is SASEGT. CDR3 loop: CASRGTGVTEAFF. The CDR3 DNA follows: TGTGCCAGCAGAGGGACAGGGGTCACTGAAGCTTTCTTT.

This clonotype has a handful of counts. The chain links TRBV19 to TRBJ2-7; TRBD2 agrees at 9 bases. V lost 5 bases and J lost 2; bases outside the gene matches: 4. Looked up from germline, CDR1 is LNHDA and CDR2 is SQIVND (reference sequence). The CDR3 consists of 14 residues. The CDR3 protein is CASSAGGGPYEQYF. The CDR3 region has the DNA TGTGCCAGTAGTGCGGGGGGGGGCCCCTACGAGCAGTACTTC. Based on the CDR3 plus reference TRBV19 and TRBJ2-7, the full variable domain is DGGITQSPKYLFRKEGQNVTLSCEQNLNHDAMYWYRQDPGQGLRLIYYSQIVNDFQKGDIAEGYSVSREKKESFPLTVTSAQKNPTAFYLCASSAGGGPYEQYFGPGTRLTVT.

The chain links TRBV19 to TRBJ2-1, with 9 bases matching TRBD1. V gave up 6 bases and J gave up 4 bases; unmatched junction bases: 13. CDR3 length: 17 residues. Germline V gene sequence: CDR1 LNHDA, CDR2 SQIVND (reference sequence). DNA for the CDR3: TGTGCCAGTAGACTACATACCGGGACAGGGCGTTACAATGAGCAGTTCTTC. As protein: CASRLHTGTGRYNEQFF.

This clonotype was recorded a few times. Just one base apart from a much larger clone, this may be a read error. The chain joins TRBV3-1 to TRBJ1-6, with D hard to call. The length of the CDR3 is 15 residues. The germline V gene has CDR1 LGHDT and CDR2 YNNKEL (reference sequence). CDR3 protein: CANSQDWAASLPLHF. CDR3 bases: TGTGCCAACAGCCAAGATTGGGCAGCGAGTTTGCCCCTCCACTTT.

The sample holds many counts of this clonotype. The CDR3, as DNA: TGTGCCACCAGCAGAGGCGGACAGGGGTACACTGAAGCTTTCTTT. Translated, it gives CATSRGGQGYTEAFF. V gene TRBV15 combines with J gene TRBJ1-1, with 9 nucleotides matching TRBD1. The CDR3 extends over 15 amino acids. After removal of 1 base from V and 3 bases from J, the junction contained 3 bases not matched to a gene. Germline-derived CDR1 and CDR2 are LNHNV and YYDKDF (reference sequence).

At least ten counts were recorded for this clonotype. The rearrangement links TRBV12-5 to TRBJ2-1; 8 bases align to TRBD1. Germline-derived CDR1 and CDR2 are LGHNT and FRNRAP. The CDR3 runs 18 residues. The V gene end was trimmed by 0 bases and the J gene end by 1 base; junction bases not matched to a gene: 8. The DNA for the CDR3 is TGTGCTAGTGGTTTGGTACTTGGACAGGGAAGGTCCTACAATGAGCAGTTCTTC. This sequence encodes CASGLVLGQGRSYNEQFF.

On this clonotype: A much bigger clone sits one base away, suggesting this may be a read error. J is TRBJ2-7 and V is TRBV5-5; no reliable D call. V gave up 4 bases and J gave up 4 bases, with 21 bases separating them. The CDR3 extends over 16 amino acids. In germline, CDR1 is SGHKS, CDR2 YYEKEE (reference sequence). The CDR3 reads CASSPARAYEQYEQYF. As DNA, the CDR3 is TGTGCCAGCAGCCCAGCCCGTGCCTACGAGCAGTACGAGCAGTACTTC.

This clonotype appeared a few times. V and J are TRBV7-9 and TRBJ1-4; D is uncertain. This CDR3 contains 14 residues. The germline V and J ends were trimmed by 2 bases and 7 bases, with 11 bases remaining between them. In germline, CDR1 is SEHNR, CDR2 FQNEAQ (reference sequence). CDR3 coding DNA: TGTGCCAGCAGCTTATCTCGGGAGGGTGAAAAACTGTTTTTT. Translating gives CASSLSREGEKLFF.

The chain is built from TRBV7-9 and TRBJ2-2, with 8 bases matching TRBD1. Germline assignment: CDR1 SEHNR and CDR2 FQNEAQ (reference sequence). CDR3 length equals 17 residues. V shed 1 base, J shed 4 bases, and the junction held 8 bases outside the gene matches. CDR3 in amino acids: CASSLVVGQGITGELFF. The CDR3 coding sequence is TGTGCCAGCAGCTTAGTGGTCGGACAGGGAATCACCGGGGAGCTGTTTTTT.

At least ten counts were recorded for this clonotype. This chain links TRBV6-2 or TRBV6-3 with TRBJ1-5; D call uncertain. The CDR3 has 13 amino acids. Trimming cost V 2 bases and J 1 base, with 3 bases left between them. The germline V gene has CDR1 MNHEY and CDR2 SVGEGT. CDR3 DNA: TGTGCCAGCAGTTACCGCAGCAATCAGCCCCAGCATTTT. This encodes CASSYRSNQPQHF.